A selection of T cell receptor beta chains follows, all from one sample in a study of blood T cell repertoires in COVID-19. Using immunoSEQ multiplex PCR, the repertoire was profiled, and TCRdb retains in-frame clones only, with some absent. This sample has more than 110,000 clones, with approximately 88% found just once. The source material was PBMCs or T cells enriched from blood (not recorded which). The receptors derive from a man aged 40-49 years with acute COVID-19. Both conserved end residues are part of each CDR3. Fields, in order: clone size, J gene, V gene, D gene, CDR3 DNA, CDR3 protein. The D gene is left open where the match is weak. Some rows mark clone size as missing; the rest say once, few, many or name a class of expanded clone.

abundance: -; j_gene: TRBJ1-1; v_gene: TRBV5-1; d_gene: TRBD1; CDR3nt: TGCGCCAGCAGCGCCCTGACAGGGGGTACTGAAGCTTTCTTT; CDR3aa: CASSALTGGTEAFF
abundance: -; j_gene: TRBJ2-3; v_gene: TRBV7-2; d_gene: -; CDR3nt: TGTGCCAGCAGCTTAAGCGGGTTCACAGATACGCAGTATTTT; CDR3aa: CASSLSGFTDTQYF
abundance: once; j_gene: TRBJ1-1; v_gene: TRBV12-3/TRBV12-4; d_gene: -; CDR3nt: TGTGCCAGCAGATCACTGGAGGACACTGAAGCTTTCTTT; CDR3aa: CASRSLEDTEAFF
abundance: -; j_gene: TRBJ2-3; v_gene: TRBV7-9; d_gene: -; CDR3nt: TGTGCCAGCAGCCACAGGGTGGTCACAGATACGCAGTATTTT; CDR3aa: CASSHRVVTDTQYF
abundance: -; j_gene: TRBJ1-1; v_gene: TRBV30; d_gene: TRBD1; CDR3nt: TGTGCCTGGAGTTCCGGACAGGGGGCCTGGACTGAAGCTTTCTTT; CDR3aa: CAWSSGQGAWTEAFF
abundance: -; j_gene: TRBJ2-2; v_gene: TRBV11-2; d_gene: -; CDR3nt: TGTGCCAGCAGCTCTATTGGCGGGGAGCTGTTTTTT; CDR3aa: CASSSIGGELFF
abundance: -; j_gene: TRBJ1-4; v_gene: TRBV9; d_gene: -; CDR3nt: TGTGCCAGCAGCATGACAGCTGAAGTACGGGAAAAACTGTTTTTT; CDR3aa: CASSMTAEVREKLFF
abundance: -; j_gene: TRBJ1-2; v_gene: TRBV5-1; d_gene: TRBD1; CDR3nt: TGCGCCAGCAGCCCGGACAGGGACGGCTACACCTTC; CDR3aa: CASSPDRDGYTF
abundance: -; j_gene: TRBJ1-2; v_gene: TRBV7-2; d_gene: TRBD1; CDR3nt: TGTGCCAGCAGCCCGAGGACAGGGGCTGGCTACACCTTC; CDR3aa: CASSPRTGAGYTF
abundance: once; j_gene: TRBJ2-3; v_gene: TRBV7-2; d_gene: -; CDR3nt: TGTGCCAGCAGCAAGGGAGGGGGAAGCACAGATACGCAGTATTTT; CDR3aa: CASSKGGGSTDTQYF
abundance: -; j_gene: TRBJ2-3; v_gene: TRBV6-2/TRBV6-3; d_gene: TRBD2; CDR3nt: TGTGCCAGCAGTTCGGGACTAGCAGATATAACAGATACGCAGTATTTT; CDR3aa: CASSSGLADITDTQYF
abundance: -; j_gene: TRBJ2-7; v_gene: TRBV7-9; d_gene: TRBD2; CDR3nt: TGTGCCAGCAGCTCCTCGGGACTAAAATTCTACGAGCAGTACTTC; CDR3aa: CASSSSGLKFYEQYF
abundance: -; j_gene: TRBJ1-5; v_gene: TRBV4-1; d_gene: -; CDR3nt: TGCGCCAGCAGCCAAGATGGGGCTCAGCCCCAGCATTTT; CDR3aa: CASSQDGAQPQHF
abundance: once; j_gene: TRBJ1-1; v_gene: TRBV7-9; d_gene: -; CDR3nt: TGTGCCCAGGGGTGGGGCACTGAAGCTTTCTTT; CDR3aa: CAQGWGTEAFF
abundance: -; j_gene: TRBJ1-2; v_gene: TRBV6-5; d_gene: -; CDR3nt: TGTGCCAGCAGTTACGCCGGGGAATGGAGAGGCTACACCTTC; CDR3aa: CASSYAGEWRGYTF
abundance: -; j_gene: TRBJ1-1; v_gene: TRBV12-3/TRBV12-4; d_gene: -; CDR3nt: TGTGCCAGCAGTTTAGTTCAGGGAACTGAAGCTTTCTTT; CDR3aa: CASSLVQGTEAFF
abundance: -; j_gene: TRBJ2-1; v_gene: TRBV6-2/TRBV6-3; d_gene: TRBD1; CDR3nt: TGTGCCAGCCGCCGTTGGTCATTGGGACAGGGTGGCAATGAGCAGTTCTTC; CDR3aa: CASRRWSLGQGGNEQFF
abundance: -; j_gene: TRBJ2-5; v_gene: TRBV25-1; d_gene: -; CDR3nt: TGTGCCAGCAGTGGTTCGGGCAGGGTGTCGGAAGAGACCCAGTACTTC; CDR3aa: CASSGSGRVSEETQYF
abundance: -; j_gene: TRBJ1-5; v_gene: TRBV19; d_gene: -; CDR3nt: TGTGCCAGTAGTTCACCCTCTCGGGGCGGGGGCGATCAGCCCCAGCATTTT; CDR3aa: CASSSPSRGGGDQPQHF
abundance: -; j_gene: TRBJ2-3; v_gene: TRBV19; d_gene: TRBD1; CDR3nt: TGTGCCAGTAGGGATCCGGGACAGGGCCATTCAGATACGCAGTATTTT; CDR3aa: CASRDPGQGHSDTQYF
abundance: -; j_gene: TRBJ1-5; v_gene: TRBV21-1; d_gene: -; CDR3nt: TGTGCCAGCAGCAAAGAGGGGGCCCTTAGCAATCAGCCCCAGCATTTT; CDR3aa: CASSKEGALSNQPQHF
abundance: -; j_gene: TRBJ1-1; v_gene: TRBV28; d_gene: -; CDR3nt: TGTGCCAGCAGTTTATCCCCCCTCAGGGGCACTGAAGCTTTCTTT; CDR3aa: CASSLSPLRGTEAFF
abundance: -; j_gene: TRBJ1-1; v_gene: TRBV5-1; d_gene: TRBD1; CDR3nt: TGCGCCAGCAGCCAGGACAGGGGCAACACTGAAGCTTTCTTT; CDR3aa: CASSQDRGNTEAFF
abundance: -; j_gene: TRBJ2-7; v_gene: TRBV6-2/TRBV6-3; d_gene: TRBD2; CDR3nt: TGTGCCAGCAGTTACTCGAAACTAGCGGGATCCTACGAGCAGTACTTC; CDR3aa: CASSYSKLAGSYEQYF
abundance: -; j_gene: TRBJ2-2; v_gene: TRBV5-6; d_gene: TRBD1; CDR3nt: TGTGCCAGCAGCCCCGACAGGGCTGCCAACACCGGGGAGCTGTTTTTT; CDR3aa: CASSPDRAANTGELFF
abundance: -; j_gene: TRBJ1-2; v_gene: TRBV28; d_gene: TRBD1; CDR3nt: TGTGCCAGCAGTAACGCGGGACAGGGGGCGCCGGGCTACACCTTC; CDR3aa: CASSNAGQGAPGYTF
abundance: few; j_gene: TRBJ1-6; v_gene: TRBV5-5; d_gene: -; CDR3nt: TGTGCCAGCAGCTTGGTCAACGGGAACTATAATTCACCCCTCCACTTT; CDR3aa: CASSLVNGNYNSPLHF
abundance: few; j_gene: TRBJ1-5; v_gene: TRBV7-2; d_gene: -; CDR3nt: TGTGCCAGCAGCTTAGAGCCTAATCAGCCCCAGCATTTT; CDR3aa: CASSLEPNQPQHF
abundance: -; j_gene: TRBJ2-2; v_gene: TRBV28; d_gene: -; CDR3nt: TGTGCCAGCAGAAAACAGGGCGGGGAGCTGTTTTTT; CDR3aa: CASRKQGGELFF
abundance: -; j_gene: TRBJ2-5; v_gene: TRBV9; d_gene: TRBD2; CDR3nt: TGTGCCAGCAGCGGGAGCGGGAGCGGTGAGACCCAGTACTTC; CDR3aa: CASSGSGSGETQYF
abundance: -; j_gene: TRBJ2-7; v_gene: TRBV5-5; d_gene: -; CDR3nt: TGTGCCAGCAGTATGGAGTTGGGTGCGCAGTACTTC; CDR3aa: CASSMELGAQYF
abundance: -; j_gene: TRBJ2-1; v_gene: TRBV5-4; d_gene: -; CDR3nt: TGTGTTATTCATGAATACGGGGGTGGGGCCTACAATGAGCAGTTCTTC; CDR3aa: CVIHEYGGGAYNEQFF
abundance: -; j_gene: TRBJ2-3; v_gene: TRBV5-1; d_gene: -; CDR3nt: TGCGCCAGCAGCTTGGGCCCGGACAGACAGGATACGCAGTATTTT; CDR3aa: CASSLGPDRQDTQYF
abundance: -; j_gene: TRBJ1-5; v_gene: TRBV19; d_gene: -; CDR3nt: TGTGCCAGTAGTATGACAGGCTACAATCAGCCCCAGCATTTT; CDR3aa: CASSMTGYNQPQHF
abundance: few; j_gene: TRBJ2-7; v_gene: TRBV14; d_gene: -; CDR3nt: TGTGCCAGCAGCCAAGATCTAACCTCCTACGAGCAGTACTTC; CDR3aa: CASSQDLTSYEQYF
abundance: medium-sized; j_gene: TRBJ1-1; v_gene: TRBV5-4; d_gene: -; CDR3nt: TGTGCCAGCAGCTTGGCCCCAGGGCAGCCGGTTATGAACACTGAAGCTTTCTTT; CDR3aa: CASSLAPGQPVMNTEAFF
abundance: -; j_gene: TRBJ1-2; v_gene: TRBV30; d_gene: -; CDR3nt: TGTGCCTGGAGTGTAGGTGGGCTTGGCTACACCTTC; CDR3aa: CAWSVGGLGYTF
abundance: few; j_gene: TRBJ2-7; v_gene: TRBV10-1; d_gene: TRBD2; CDR3nt: TGCGCCAGCAGTGAGGGGGAGGGAGACTCCTACGAGCAGTACTTC; CDR3aa: CASSEGEGDSYEQYF
abundance: -; j_gene: TRBJ1-3; v_gene: TRBV7-9; d_gene: -; CDR3nt: TGTGCCAGCAGCTTATCGGGTCTATACTCTGGAAACACCATATATTTT; CDR3aa: CASSLSGLYSGNTIYF
abundance: -; j_gene: TRBJ2-7; v_gene: TRBV6-2/TRBV6-3; d_gene: -; CDR3nt: TGTGCCAGCAGTTATGAGGCTCGGTCAGCCCAGCAGTACTTC; CDR3aa: CASSYEARSAQQYF
abundance: few; j_gene: TRBJ2-1; v_gene: TRBV25-1; d_gene: -; CDR3nt: TGTGCCAGCAGTGAATTTGGGGCCCGAAGGGGTGAGCAGTTCTTC; CDR3aa: CASSEFGARRGEQFF
abundance: -; j_gene: TRBJ1-3; v_gene: TRBV28; d_gene: -; CDR3nt: TGTGCCAGCAGTTTCCGGAGGGCTGGAAACACCATATATTTT; CDR3aa: CASSFRRAGNTIYF
abundance: -; j_gene: TRBJ1-4; v_gene: TRBV5-4; d_gene: TRBD1; CDR3nt: TGTGCCAGCAGGGCCCAGGGGGCAACTAATGAAAAACTGTTTTTT; CDR3aa: CASRAQGATNEKLFF
abundance: -; j_gene: TRBJ1-6; v_gene: TRBV7-2; d_gene: -; CDR3nt: TGTGCCAGCAGCGGCGGGGTGGGTGATTCACCCCTCCACTTT; CDR3aa: CASSGGVGDSPLHF
abundance: -; j_gene: TRBJ1-5; v_gene: TRBV5-1; d_gene: -; CDR3nt: TGCGCCAGCAGTGAGGGTTTCCATCAGCCCCAGCATTTT; CDR3aa: CASSEGFHQPQHF
abundance: few; j_gene: TRBJ2-1; v_gene: TRBV24-1; d_gene: -; CDR3nt: TGTGCCACCGCTCCAGAAGGGGAGGATAATGAGCAGTTCTTC; CDR3aa: CATAPEGEDNEQFF
abundance: -; j_gene: TRBJ2-3; v_gene: TRBV18; d_gene: TRBD2; CDR3nt: TGTGCCAGCTCACCAGGGGCGGGAGGCACAGATACGCAGTATTTT; CDR3aa: CASSPGAGGTDTQYF
abundance: -; j_gene: TRBJ1-1; v_gene: TRBV19; d_gene: -; CDR3nt: TGTGCCAGTATCCTTGGTGGAGGCTCTCGCACTGAAGCTTTCTTT; CDR3aa: CASILGGGSRTEAFF